In this sample, the clone carrying this TCR beta chain turned up many times. The CDR3 sequence is 17 residues long. With 6 bases removed from V and 3 bases from J, the gap between germline ends came to 21 bases. The record originates from a study of early T cells in non-severe SARS-CoV-2 infection. TCRdb reprocessed the 5' RACE reads with MiXCR, giving one entry per CDR3 protein. The sample consists of roughly 65,000 distinct CDR3 sequences, roughly a tenth of them appearing once. The specimen was whole blood. The receptor was isolated from an adult who was a healthcare worker with PCR-confirmed SARS-CoV-2 infection or an uninfected control (not recorded which). The V call is TRBV12-3 or TRBV12-4, the J call TRBJ2-4; possibly TRBD1 or TRBD2 for D (5 bases each). The CDR3 DNA reads as TGTGCCAGCAGCCTACCTGGGGGAGATATAAGCAAAAACATTCAGTACTTC. Translated, it gives CASSLPGGDISKNIQYF.